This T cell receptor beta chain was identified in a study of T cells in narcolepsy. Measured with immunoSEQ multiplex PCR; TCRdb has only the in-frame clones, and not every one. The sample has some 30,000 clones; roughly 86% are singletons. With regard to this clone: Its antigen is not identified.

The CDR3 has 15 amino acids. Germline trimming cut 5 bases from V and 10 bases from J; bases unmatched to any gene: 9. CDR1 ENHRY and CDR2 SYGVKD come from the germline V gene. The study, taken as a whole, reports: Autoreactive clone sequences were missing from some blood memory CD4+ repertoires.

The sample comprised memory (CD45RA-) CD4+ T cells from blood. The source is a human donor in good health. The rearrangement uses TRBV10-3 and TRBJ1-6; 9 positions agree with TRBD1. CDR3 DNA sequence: TGTGCCATCAGTAAAGGCCGGGACAGGGACTCACCCCTCCACTTT. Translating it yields CAISKGRDRDSPLHF.